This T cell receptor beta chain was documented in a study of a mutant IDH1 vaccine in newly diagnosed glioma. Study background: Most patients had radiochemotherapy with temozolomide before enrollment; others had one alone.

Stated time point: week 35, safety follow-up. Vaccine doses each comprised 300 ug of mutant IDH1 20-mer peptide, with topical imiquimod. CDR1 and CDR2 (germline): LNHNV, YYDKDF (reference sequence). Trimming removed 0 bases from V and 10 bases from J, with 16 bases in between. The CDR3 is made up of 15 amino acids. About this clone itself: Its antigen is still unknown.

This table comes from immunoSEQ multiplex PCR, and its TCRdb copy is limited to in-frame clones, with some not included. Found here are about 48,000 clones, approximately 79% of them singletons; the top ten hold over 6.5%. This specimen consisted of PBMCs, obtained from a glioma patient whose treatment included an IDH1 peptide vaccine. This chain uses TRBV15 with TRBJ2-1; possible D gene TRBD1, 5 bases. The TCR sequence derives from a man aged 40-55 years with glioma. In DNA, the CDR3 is TGTGCCACCAGCAGAGATACGGTCAGGGCACACGAGCAGTTCTTC. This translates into CATSRDTVRAHEQFF. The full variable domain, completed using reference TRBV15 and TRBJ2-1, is DAMVIQNPRYQVTQFGKPVTLSCSQTLNHNVMYWYQQKSSQAPKLLFHYYDKDFNNEADTPDNFQSRRPNTSFCFLDIRSPGLGDTAMYLCATSRDTVRAHEQFFGPGTRLTVL.